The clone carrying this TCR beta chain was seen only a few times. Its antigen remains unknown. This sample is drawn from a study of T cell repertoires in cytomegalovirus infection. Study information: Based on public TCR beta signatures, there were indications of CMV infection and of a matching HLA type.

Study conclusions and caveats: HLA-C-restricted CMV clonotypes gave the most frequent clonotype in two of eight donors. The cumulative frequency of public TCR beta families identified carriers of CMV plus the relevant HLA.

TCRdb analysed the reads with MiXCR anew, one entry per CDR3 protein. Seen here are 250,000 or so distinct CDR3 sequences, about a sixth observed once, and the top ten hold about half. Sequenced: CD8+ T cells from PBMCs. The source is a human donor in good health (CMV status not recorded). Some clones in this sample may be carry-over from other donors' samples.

The CDR3 loop is CASSYLGLAGGSRETQYF. The DNA of the CDR3 is TGTGCCAGCAGTTACCTGGGGCTAGCGGGGGGATCTCGGGAGACCCAGTACTTC. The chain is built from TRBV6-2 or TRBV6-3 and TRBJ2-5, with 11 bases matching TRBD2. The CDR3 is 18 residues long. V lost 2 bases to trimming and J lost 5 bases; unmatched junction nucleotides: 13. Germline CDR1 and CDR2: MNHEY and SVGEGT.